This passage covers 8 T cell receptor beta chains from one sample sequenced in a study of T cell changes during pregnancy in multiple sclerosis. Sequencing was performed with immunoSEQ multiplex PCR; in TCRdb, only in-frame clones are kept and a portion is missing. The table has roughly 26,000 clones, 89% seen once. The material was CD8+ T cells from peripheral blood mononuclear cells, obtained in the second trimester of pregnancy. These receptors were taken from a female donor with multiple sclerosis, enrolled in a pregnancy study.

This clone appeared once. J is TRBJ1-1 and V is TRBV27, with D uncertain. Germline CDR1 reads MNHEY; CDR2 reads SMNVEV (reference sequence). V dropped 7 bases and J dropped 1 base, with 10 bases sitting between them. The CDR3 contains 13 residues. CDR3 nucleotides: TGTGCCAGCACCCAGGCGGGGAACACTGAAGCTTTCTTT. Its translation is CASTQAGNTEAFF.

The chain combines TRBV7-8 with TRBJ2-2; 9 bases align to TRBD2. Trimming at V came to 5 bases and at J to 3 bases, leaving 7 bases not matched to a gene. The length of the CDR3 is 16 residues. The germline V gene encodes CDR1 SGHVS and CDR2 FQNEAQ. The CDR3 DNA sequence: TGTGCCAGCAGCCTGAGCGGGAGGAGGGACACCGGGGAGCTGTTTTTT. This encodes CASSLSGRRDTGELFF.

This clone is termed medium-sized. This same CDR3 is encoded by further DNA sequences in the sample. The chain carries TRBV15 and TRBJ2-7; no definite D call. V lost 5 bases to trimming and J lost 2 bases, with 7 bases between them. The CDR3 spans 12 residues. Germline V CDR1 and CDR2: LNHNV, YYDKDF (reference sequence). CDR3 coding DNA: TGTGCCACCAGCGGGCAGACCTACGAGCAGTACTTC. It translates to CATSGQTYEQYF.

This clone occurred once. The chain couples TRBV18 to TRBJ1-5, with 7 bases lining up with TRBD1. V gave up 3 bases and J gave up 5 bases; unmatched junction bases: 4. Germline V lookup: CDR1 KGHSH, CDR2 LQKENI. This CDR3 spans 14 amino acids. The CDR3 reads CASSPTGFDQPQHF. CDR3 DNA: TGTGCCAGCTCACCGACAGGGTTCGATCAGCCCCAGCATTTT.

The chain joins TRBV18 to TRBJ2-1, with 14 bases fitting TRBD2. There are 18 residues in the CDR3. V was pared by 3 bases and J by 2 bases, with 6 bases of the junction left unmatched. The V gene's germline CDR1 is KGHSH and CDR2 LQKENI. The CDR3 loop is CASSPYRTSGRPYNEQFF. The CDR3 coding sequence is TGTGCCAGCTCACCTTATCGGACTAGCGGGAGGCCCTACAATGAGCAGTTCTTC.

The chain uses TRBV19 and TRBJ2-7; D is possibly TRBD2 (5 bases). There are 13 residues in the CDR3. Looked up from germline, CDR1 is LNHDA and CDR2 is SQIVND (reference sequence). V lost 4 bases, J lost 4 bases, and 11 bases lay in between. The DNA for the CDR3 is TGTGCCAGTAGTACTGGACCGGGATACGAGCAGTACTTC. Protein product: CASSTGPGYEQYF.

V is TRBV19 and J is TRBJ2-7, with 12 bases aligning to TRBD2. The V gene end was trimmed by 5 bases and the J gene end by 7 bases; junction bases not matched to a gene: 12. This CDR3 is 16 amino acids long. Germline-derived CDR1 and CDR2 are LNHDA and SQIVND (reference sequence). CDR3 residues: CASSSTGLAGLEEQYF. For the CDR3, the DNA is TGTGCCAGTAGTTCTACCGGACTAGCGGGGTTAGAGGAGCAGTACTTC.

Sample share makes this clone medium-sized (0.01 to 0.1%). V gene TRBV27 combines with J gene TRBJ1-1; 9 bases line up with TRBD1. The CDR3 totals 12 residues. Germline V lookup: CDR1 MNHEY, CDR2 SMNVEV (reference sequence). The ends lost 3 bases at V and 8 bases at J; junction bases unmatched: 1. CDR3 residues: CASSFGTGEAFF. The CDR3 region has the DNA TGTGCCAGCAGTTTCGGGACAGGGGAAGCTTTCTTT.